Shown below are 2 T cell receptor beta chains from a single sample sequenced in a study of blood T cell repertoires in COVID-19. TCRdb keeps only in-frame clones here, not all; method: immunoSEQ multiplex PCR. This table has 90,000 to 120,000 clones, about three quarters appearing once. The sample consisted of peripheral blood. These receptors all stem from a man aged 70-80 years with acute or convalescent COVID-19.

The chain recombines TRBV19 with TRBJ2-7; the D gene is possibly TRBD2 (5 bases). Per the germline V gene, CDR1 is LNHDA and CDR2 is SQIVND (reference sequence). The CDR3 is 14 residues long. The germline V and J ends were trimmed by 1 base and 7 bases, with 14 bases remaining between them. The CDR3, as DNA: TGTGCCAGTAGTATAGCCGGGTTCCCGGGGGAGCAGTACTTC. It encodes CASSIAGFPGEQYF.

The CDR3 region has the DNA TGTGCCACCAGCAGAGACACTTCTGGAAACACCATATATTTT. Amino acid sequence: CATSRDTSGNTIYF. The rearrangement links TRBV15 to TRBJ1-3; D unclear. V lost 0 bases and J lost 1, with 4 bases in between. The CDR3 is 14 residues long. Germline V gene sequence: CDR1 LNHNV, CDR2 YYDKDF (reference sequence). The full variable domain, completed using reference TRBV15 and TRBJ1-3, is DAMVIQNPRYQVTQFGKPVTLSCSQTLNHNVMYWYQQKSSQAPKLLFHYYDKDFNNEADTPDNFQSRRPNTSFCFLDIRSPGLGDTAMYLCATSRDTSGNTIYFGEGSWLTVV.